This entry is about one T cell receptor beta chain. The sample belongs to a study of technical replicates of blood from a handful of donors. The method was immunoSEQ multiplex PCR; TCRdb's version includes in-frame clones alone and lacks a portion of them. Of about 44,000 clones in the sample, around 97% were seen once. In germline, CDR1 is SQVTM, CDR2 ANQGSEA. This CDR3 is built from 15 residues. With 3 bases removed from V and 3 bases from J, the gap between germline ends came to 17 bases. Sequencing used T cells isolated from PBMCs. The chain links TRBV29-1 to TRBJ1-2; D remains unclear. This clonotype was sampled from a human donor in good health. CDR3 nucleotide sequence: TGCAGCGTTGATTCGGTCAAAACGGAGGACTATGGCTACACCTTC. This sequence encodes CSVDSVKTEDYGYTF.